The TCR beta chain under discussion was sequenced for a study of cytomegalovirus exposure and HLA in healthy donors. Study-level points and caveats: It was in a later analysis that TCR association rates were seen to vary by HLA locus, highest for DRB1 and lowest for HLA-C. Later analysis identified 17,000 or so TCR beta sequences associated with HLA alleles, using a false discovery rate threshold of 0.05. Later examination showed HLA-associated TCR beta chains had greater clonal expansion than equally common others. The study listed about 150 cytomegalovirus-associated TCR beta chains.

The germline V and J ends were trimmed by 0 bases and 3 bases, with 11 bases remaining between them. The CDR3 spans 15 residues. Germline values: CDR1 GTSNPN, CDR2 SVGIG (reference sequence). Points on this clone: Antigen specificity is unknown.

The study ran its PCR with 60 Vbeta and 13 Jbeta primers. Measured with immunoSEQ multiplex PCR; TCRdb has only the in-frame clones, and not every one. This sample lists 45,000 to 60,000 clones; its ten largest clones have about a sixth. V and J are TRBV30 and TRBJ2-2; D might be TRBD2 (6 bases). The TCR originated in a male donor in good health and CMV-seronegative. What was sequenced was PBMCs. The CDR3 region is CAWSVMGLHTGELFF. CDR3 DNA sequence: TGTGCCTGGAGTGTAATGGGACTTCACACCGGGGAGCTGTTTTTT.